A single sample gave rise to the 9 T cell receptor beta chains below, sequenced in a study of cytomegalovirus exposure and HLA in healthy donors. Use of 60 Vbeta and 13 Jbeta primers characterized the PCR. Method: immunoSEQ multiplex PCR; TCRdb's copy keeps in-frame clones and lacks some. The sample lists roughly 150,000 clones; 70% to 80% were seen once. The specimen sequenced was PBMCs. All receptors come from a woman between 35 and 50 years old in good health and CMV-seronegative.

In DNA, the CDR3 is TGTGCCAGCAGCTTAGCGGGGCGGGATTGGGATACGCAGTATTTT. Translation: CASSLAGRDWDTQYF. The chain couples TRBV7-8 to TRBJ2-3; a weak D match, TRBD2 (6 bases). In germline, CDR1 is SGHVS, CDR2 FQNEAQ. Trimming pared 0 bases from V and 6 bases from J, leaving 13 bases between. CDR3 length: 15 residues.

This chain uses TRBV28 with TRBJ1-2; no reliable D call. This CDR3 spans 12 amino acids. Trimming removed 6 bases at V and 4 bases at J, with 9 bases between. CDR1 MDHEN and CDR2 SYDVKM come from the germline V gene. CDR3 sequence: CASSSTAYGYTF. The CDR3 DNA reads as TGTGCCAGCAGCAGCACAGCCTATGGCTACACCTTC.

CDR3 loop: CASSLGQVAMNTEAFF. In DNA form, the CDR3 reads TGCGCCAGCAGCTTGGGACAGGTCGCGATGAACACTGAAGCTTTCTTT. The rearrangement uses TRBV5-1 and TRBJ1-1, with D possibly TRBD1 on 6 matching bases. The V gene lost 0 bases and the J gene lost 0 bases, with 12 bases spanning the gap. Germline CDR1 is SGHRS and CDR2 is YFSETQ. The CDR3 runs 16 residues. Full variable domain (remainder filled in from reference TRBV5-1 and TRBJ1-1): KAGVTQTPRYLIKTRGQQVTLSCSPISGHRSVSWYQQTPGQGLQFLFEYFSETQRNKGNFPGRFSGRQFSNSRSEMNVSTLELGDSALYLCASSLGQVAMNTEAFFGQGTRLTVV.

This clone was seen only a few times. The DNA for the CDR3 is TGTGCCTCAGGGGCTGGATATGGCGGGGAGCTGTTTTTT. Translating it yields CASGAGYGGELFF. The rearrangement links TRBV25-1 to TRBJ2-2; D might be TRBD1 (6 bases). V was trimmed by 11 bases and J by 7 bases, leaving 17 bases between them. The CDR3 loop spans 13 amino acids. The germline gives CDR1 MGHDK, CDR2 SYGVNS.

The gene calls are TRBV5-1 and TRBJ2-5; weak D call: TRBD2 (6 bases). This CDR3 region has 14 residues. Germline V gives CDR1 SGHRS, CDR2 YFSETQ. The V end was cut by 0 bases, the J end by 2 bases, with 8 bases between. The CDR3 here is CASSLAAGQETQYF. CDR3 bases: TGCGCCAGCAGCTTGGCGGCGGGGCAAGAGACCCAGTACTTC. Filled out from reference TRBV5-1 and TRBJ2-5, the complete variable domain reads KAGVTQTPRYLIKTRGQQVTLSCSPISGHRSVSWYQQTPGQGLQFLFEYFSETQRNKGNFPGRFSGRQFSNSRSEMNVSTLELGDSALYLCASSLAAGQETQYFGPGTRLLVL.

CDR3 nucleotides: TGTGCCAGCAGCTTAGATCCAGCGGGGTCCTACAATGAGCAGTTCTTC. It specifies CASSLDPAGSYNEQFF. This chain uses TRBV11-3 with TRBJ2-1; TRBD2 matches at 7 bases. This CDR3 contains 16 residues. V lost 0 bases to trimming and J lost 1 base; unmatched junction nucleotides: 3. Per the germline V gene, CDR1 is SGHNT and CDR2 is YENEEA.

The chain links TRBV28 to TRBJ2-1, with unresolved D. V shed 6 bases and J shed 12 bases, with 15 bases lying between them. The germline CDR1 and CDR2 sequences are MDHEN and SYDVKM. The CDR3 extends over 12 amino acids. CDR3 sequence (DNA): TGTGCCAGCAGCCGACCGGGTTCTAGGCAGTTCTTC. This translates into CASSRPGSRQFF.

CDR3 amino acids: CASSFGSGGTGELFF. CDR3 DNA sequence: TGCGCCAGCAGCTTTGGGTCAGGGGGTACCGGGGAGCTGTTTTTT. The rearrangement uses TRBV5-1 and TRBJ2-2; TRBD1 matches 7 bases. Germline loops: CDR1 SGHRS, CDR2 YFSETQ. V was pared by 2 bases and J by 5 bases, with 6 bases of the junction left unmatched. This CDR3 contains 15 residues.

The chain couples TRBV6-5 to TRBJ2-1; weak D call: TRBD2 (5 bases). Trimming took off 5 bases at V and 8 bases at J, with 16 bases between the two ends. CDR1 is MNHEY and CDR2 is SVGAGI in the germline V gene. The CDR3 extends over 14 amino acids. The CDR3 region is CASSQGPLAYEQFF. CDR3 bases: TGTGCCAGCAGTCAAGGGCCTCTAGCTTATGAGCAGTTCTTC.